This record looks at one T cell receptor beta chain sequence and its context. Its antigen is still unknown. No much larger clonotype is one base removed from it; base qualities were not supplied. Receptors were amplified or captured by RACE. Sequencing was performed on a NextSeq 500. During library preparation, unique molecular identifiers were attached to individual cDNA molecules so that TCRs could be counted in a quantitative, reproducible way. Both TCR alpha and TCR beta chains were sequenced from each blood RNA sample. Per the source publication's procedure: A median of roughly 100,000 TCRs per sample was observed, with a range of about 23,224 to 690,600. The Decombinator software suite was used to annotate V, J and CDR3 in the TCR reads. For the PS versus PT1 abundance plots, all samples were subsampled to the same number of TCRs (28,000). Expanded TCRs were defined as absent before sensitization and observed at least eight times at the 2-week time point. The raw public reads went through TCRdb reprocessing: fastp at Q25, MiXCR clone calling, in-frame beta chains kept. For every CDR3 protein sequence, its rows merge into one entry that carries the most common genes and DNA. TCRdb's processing, not the authors', yielded these V and J calls. Within this sample are about 120,000 distinct CDR3 sequences, with roughly 13% of them counted one time only. About 0.9% of the sample goes to the ten largest clones.

This record comes from a study of human T cells and chemical hapten exposure (TCRdb year 2021). Notes on the research overall: For sensitization, 2% DPC in acetone was applied to a 2 cm by 2 cm area of upper inner arm skin. Alopecia areata with under or over 50% scalp involvement, alopecia totalis and alopecia universalis were represented in the patient cohort, which was mostly female. In alopecia patients, the study followed how the peripheral blood TCR repertoire changed in vivo over primary and secondary sensitization to diphenylcyclopropenone (DPC), a hapten. Libraries were pooled for sequencing, and variation in per-sample TCR yields was attributed mainly to small differences in library volumes within the pool. Weekly therapeutic DPC doses were additionally applied to the scalp of patients throughout the approximately 23-week study period. For TCR sequencing, blood came from 25 to 35 alopecia patients at anywhere from one to four time points (pre-sensitization, 2, 6 and 24 weeks). Blood was sampled from patients pre-sensitization (week 0) and at 2, 6 and about 24 weeks after DPC sensitization. Patch tests used Finn chambers with 0.01% DPC on the upper back, scored after 6 days by International Contact Dermatitis Research Group standards.

The CDR3 sequence holds 15 residues, the cysteine and phenylalanine included. CDR3 DNA is the only sequence kept; it has 45 bases, read in frame from the first base. The germline V and J ends show losses of 6 bases and 1 base respectively, and no gene match explains 6 bases of the junction. CDR1 DFQATT and CDR2 SNEGSKA are derived from the germline V gene (reference sequence). Study-level results and caveats: Repeated subsampling changed both the strength of the expansion versus patch-test correlation and the threshold at which that correlation became significant. Because all patients had alopecia, a presumed autoimmune disease, the immune response of the patients might differ from that of healthy individuals. Patch test score correlated positively with the number of PT1 expanded TCRs, reaching significance at thresholds 8, 16 and 32 but not at 4. Compared with pre-sensitization or healthy control sets, expanded TCRs formed significantly more large CDR3 similarity clusters, which is consistent with antigen-driven responses. No change with DPC sensitization was found in the number of TCRs above 1 in 1000 frequency, and no evidence of global repertoire structure alterations was found.

The time point label for this specimen denotes: patch test 1, 2 weeks after DPC sensitization. Interpreted using the paper, the treatment or condition label stands for: therapeutic diphenylcyclopropenone sensitization with weekly scalp DPC. At every patch-test visit, the blood draw took place before the patch test was put on. Eligible patients were aged 18 to 70, diagnosed with alopecia, deemed suitable for DPC therapy, and excluded if pregnant. Total RNA was extracted from unfractionated whole blood that had been collected in Tempus Blood RNA tubes. Sequenced material: whole blood, taken in connection with sensitization to the hapten diphenylcyclopropenone (DPC). The TCR was taken from a man aged 18 to 35 with alopecia areata. Some clones in this sample may be carry-over from other donors' samples. The rearranged chain carries TRBV20-1 and TRBJ2-2, with 9 bases matching TRBD2. The DNA sequence is given as TGCAGTGCCCCAGCTAGCGGGGAGAACACCGGGGAGCTGTTTTTT. Translated, this is CSAPASGENTGELFF.